This T cell receptor beta chain comes out of a study of T cells in Graves' hyperthyroidism and ophthalmopathy (dated by TCRdb to between 2017 and 2020). The study in broad terms: Peripheral blood samples were taken at initial diagnosis, before any treatment was given. To identify distinguishing TCR V-J signatures, a discovery cohort of about 100 patients was used, comprising some 45 with Graves' ophthalmopathy and roughly 60 with stable Graves' hyperthyroidism. Prospective prediction of ophthalmopathy was tested in an independent validation cohort of 18 to 20 hyperthyroidism patients and 17 patients who later progressed to ophthalmopathy. The 100 discovery patients were randomly split 7:3 into training and test sets. In several Graves' hyperthyroidism patients, the study also compared T-cell repertoires from thyroid tissue with T-cell repertoires from blood. Once sampling was done, hyperthyroidism patients were given methimazole at a starting dose of 30 mg daily, whereas ophthalmopathy patients were given high-dose intravenous methylprednisolone. The paper describes TCR Vbeta CDR3 sequencing of 135 peripheral blood samples, made up of fewer than 50 ophthalmopathy patients, some 80 hyperthyroidism patients and approximately 17 progressor patients. Findings and caveats that apply to the study as a whole: Ophthalmopathy was separated from stable hyperthyroidism by a 13 V-J signature model, with around 90% sensitivity and 81% to 82% specificity obtained in cross-validation and 80%/75% obtained in testing. During validation, the model predicted progression to ophthalmopathy a median of around six months ahead of onset, with more than 60% sensitivity and about 72% specificity. Sample size was not statistically predetermined, and blinding of investigators to group allocation was not performed. Most expanded thyroid clonotypes (frequency above 0.001) were also detected in blood, suggesting blood repertoires may reflect thyroid immune responses.

Moderately to severely active disease, a Clinical Activity Score of at least 3, a NOSPECS grade of at least 4, and a duration under 3 months were present in ophthalmopathy patients. Exclusion was applied to patients with uncontrolled infections, other autoimmune diseases, pregnancy or lactation. Diagnoses were based on clinical symptoms, serum thyroxine and TRAb, thyroid ultrasound and orbital computed tomography. PBMCs were isolated from about 9.1 ml of fresh peripheral blood by Ficoll-Paque density gradient centrifugation. Total RNA was extracted with Trizol reagent, and quality was checked on an Agilent 2100 Bioanalyzer. The TCR beta CDR3 regions were amplified from the RNA transcripts. The first round of RT-PCR for the TCR CDR3 was performed with the HTBI primer set and the Qiagen OneStep RT-PCR kit. Libraries were constructed in a second round of multiplex PCR, after which size selection and purification were carried out. Sequencing of the libraries was done on an Illumina HiSeq2000 using paired-end 100 bp reads. The paper's data handling went like this. SOAPnuke was used to process the raw data, with reads discarded if the reads contained adapters or uncalled bases, had a mean Phred below 15, or lacked an exact constant-primer or identifier match. High-quality paired reads were merged with COPE v1.2.5, and unique nucleotide sequences were defined as clonotypes. Clonotypes were aligned to IMGT TRBV, TRBD and TRBJ reference segments using MiTCR v1.1. The analysis included only V-J combinations with a frequency above 0.0001, which together covered more than 99% of the repertoires. A TCS score was defined as the ratio between F50 (clonal expansion) and ExV (chaos), using BLOSUM62-based TCRdist between CDR3 peptides within each V-J. Welch's t-statistics and random forest reduced 514 V-J features to about 12, which were used in a naive Bayes classifier (R e1071). TCRdb reprocessed the public reads (quality trimming at Q25 with fastp, clone calling with MiXCR) and kept in-frame beta chains. Each record represents a unique CDR3 protein, reported with the most common genes and DNA among its rows. The V and J calls reflect TCRdb's pipeline rather than the authors' work. The sample includes roughly 500,000 distinct CDR3 sequences, with roughly a quarter observed a single time. Of the sample, 10% to 12% is held by the ten largest clones.

Based on the germline V gene, the CDR1 and CDR2 sequences are MNHEY and SVGAGI. V is shortened by 4 bases, J by 2 bases, and the region joining them spans 12 bases. The CDR3 starts with the cysteine, ends with the phenylalanine, and has 14 residues. Just CDR3 DNA is preserved here, 42 bases in frame from base 1. This clonotype has at least ten counts. It has no known antigen specificity. It has no much larger one-base neighbor in the sample; base qualities were not kept. Sequences were obtained from blood. The receptor's source is a woman aged 25-40 years with Graves' ophthalmopathy. Recombination connected TRBV6-5 to TRBJ2-7; the D region may be TRBD1 or TRBD2, each matching 5 bases equally. The DNA is as follows: TGTGCCAGCAGTTTGCCCGGGGCCCCCTACGAGCAGTACTTC. Translated, this gives CASSLPGAPYEQYF.